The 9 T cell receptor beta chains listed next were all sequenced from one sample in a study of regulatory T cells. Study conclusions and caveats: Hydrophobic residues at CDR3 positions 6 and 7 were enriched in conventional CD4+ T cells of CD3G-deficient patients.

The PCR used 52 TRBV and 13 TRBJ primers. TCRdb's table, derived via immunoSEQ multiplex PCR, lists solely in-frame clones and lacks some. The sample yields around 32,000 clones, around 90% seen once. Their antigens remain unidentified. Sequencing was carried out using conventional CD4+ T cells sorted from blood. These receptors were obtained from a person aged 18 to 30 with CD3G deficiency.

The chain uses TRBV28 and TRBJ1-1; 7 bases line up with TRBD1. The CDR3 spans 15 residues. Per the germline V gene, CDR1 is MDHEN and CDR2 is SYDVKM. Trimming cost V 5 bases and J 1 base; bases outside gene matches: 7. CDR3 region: CASSPGQAGNTEAFF. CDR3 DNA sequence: TGTGCCAGCAGTCCCGGACAGGCTGGGAACACTGAAGCTTTCTTT.

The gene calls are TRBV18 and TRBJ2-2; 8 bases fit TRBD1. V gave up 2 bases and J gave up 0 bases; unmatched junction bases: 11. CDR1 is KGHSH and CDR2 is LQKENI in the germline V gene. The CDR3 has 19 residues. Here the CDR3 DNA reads TGTGCCAGCTCACCATGGACAGGGAGCCGGACTTCGAACACCGGGGAGCTGTTTTTT. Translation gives CASSPWTGSRTSNTGELFF.

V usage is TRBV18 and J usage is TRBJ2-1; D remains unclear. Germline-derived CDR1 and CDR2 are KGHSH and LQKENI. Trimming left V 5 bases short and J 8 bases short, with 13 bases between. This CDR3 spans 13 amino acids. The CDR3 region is CASSGALAHEQFF. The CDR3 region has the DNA TGTGCCAGCTCAGGCGCCCTGGCCCATGAGCAGTTCTTC.

CDR3 sequence (DNA): TGCGCCAGCAGCCCTTCAGGGAGCATGAACACTGAAGCTTTCTTT. It translates to CASSPSGSMNTEAFF. The chain has TRBV5-1 and TRBJ1-1, with a possible D match to TRBD1 (5 bases). CDR1 and CDR2 (germline): SGHRS, YFSETQ. The V end was cut by 4 bases, the J end by 0 bases, with 13 bases between. The CDR3 sequence is 15 residues long.

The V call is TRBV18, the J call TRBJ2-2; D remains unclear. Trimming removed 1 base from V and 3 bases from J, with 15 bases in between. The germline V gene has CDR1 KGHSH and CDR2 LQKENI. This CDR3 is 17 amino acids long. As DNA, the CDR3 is TGTGCCAGCTCACCACTATTAGCAGGAATTGACACCGGGGAGCTGTTTTTT. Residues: CASSPLLAGIDTGELFF.

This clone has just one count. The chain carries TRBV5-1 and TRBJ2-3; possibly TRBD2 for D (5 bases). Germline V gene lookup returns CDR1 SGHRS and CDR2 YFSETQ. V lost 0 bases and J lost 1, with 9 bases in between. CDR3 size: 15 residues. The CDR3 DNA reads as TGCGCCAGCAGCTTGGATGGTAGCGGCACAGATACGCAGTATTTT. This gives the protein CASSLDGSGTDTQYF.

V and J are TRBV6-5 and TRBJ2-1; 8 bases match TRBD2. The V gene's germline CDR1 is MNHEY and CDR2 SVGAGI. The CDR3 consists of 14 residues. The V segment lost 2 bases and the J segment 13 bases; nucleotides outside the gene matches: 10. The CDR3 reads CASSYPRGGLSQFF. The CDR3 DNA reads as TGTGCCAGCAGTTACCCCCGGGGGGGGCTTTCCCAGTTCTTC.

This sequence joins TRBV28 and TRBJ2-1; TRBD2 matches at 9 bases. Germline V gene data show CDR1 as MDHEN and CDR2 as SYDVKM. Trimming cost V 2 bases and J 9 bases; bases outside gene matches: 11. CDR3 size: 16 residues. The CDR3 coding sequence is TGTGCCAGCAGTTTAGGTCTCGCGGGAGGGGGGGCTGAGCAGTTCTTC. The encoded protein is CASSLGLAGGGAEQFF.

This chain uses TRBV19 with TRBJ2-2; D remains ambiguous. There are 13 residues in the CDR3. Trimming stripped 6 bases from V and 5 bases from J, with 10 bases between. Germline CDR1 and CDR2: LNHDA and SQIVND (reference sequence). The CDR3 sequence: CASSLGSTGELFF. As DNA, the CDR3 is TGTGCCAGTAGCCTGGGCTCGACCGGGGAGCTGTTTTTT.